The subject of this entry is one T cell receptor (beta chain). The PCR employed 60 Vbeta primers together with 13 Jbeta primers. This table comes from immunoSEQ multiplex PCR, and its TCRdb copy is limited to in-frame clones, with some not included. This repertoire shows roughly 130,000 clones, 70% to 80% found once; its top ten account for about 2%. This CDR3 region has 14 residues. In germline, CDR1 is MNHEY, CDR2 SMNVEV (reference sequence). The V segment lost 6 bases and the J segment 6 bases; nucleotides outside the gene matches: 5. The source of the sample is a study of cytomegalovirus exposure and HLA in healthy donors.

The source of this sequence is a young man in good health and CMV-seronegative. Material for sequencing was PBMCs. V and J are TRBV27 and TRBJ2-1; 10 nucleotides align to TRBD2. The CDR3 region is CASSRTSGANEQFF. CDR3 sequence (DNA): TGTGCCAGCAGCAGGACTAGCGGAGCCAATGAGCAGTTCTTC.